Shown below are 12 T cell receptor beta chains from a single sample sequenced in a study of CD8+ T cells in alopecia areata. Sequencing templates came from extracted RNA that was reverse transcribed into cDNA. TCRdb's table, derived via immunoSEQ multiplex PCR, lists solely in-frame clones and lacks some. This sample has about 110,000 clones, each found more than once. Sequencing was done on a sample of lesional skin. All receptors derive from a C3H/HeJ mouse with alopecia areata. Mouse MHC haplotype: H2-k.

Comments on this clone: Germline and genes: mouse. The CDR3 end lies 4 residues beyond the end of the read and is filled in from the germline J gene. This sequence joins TRBV13-3 and TRBJ2-1; 8 bases are shared with TRBD2. In germline, CDR1 is NNHDY, CDR2 SYVADS. J gave up 0 bases and V 2 bases, and 4 bases lay outside the gene matches. There are 16 residues in the CDR3. The part of the CDR3 DNA that was read is TGTGCCAGCAGTGAATGGGGGGGAAATAACTATGCT. Translation: CASSEWGGNNYA. The CDR3 in full is CASSEWGGNNYAEQFF.

For this clone: At residue 12, the TCRdb protein departs from the DNA translation, so the protein shown here was derived from the DNA itself. Gene and germline names: mouse. Read sequence stops 3 residues before the CDR3 end, and the germline J gene provides the missing end. This chain joins TRBV13-1 and TRBJ1-6; D is unresolved. TRBJ1-6 counts as an open reading frame of uncertain function. In germline, CDR1 is NSHNY, CDR2 SYGAGN. CDR3 size: 15 residues. V lost 1 base and J lost 3, with 8 bases in between. Partial CDR3 DNA: TGTGCCAGCAGTGATACACAGAACTATAATTCGCCC. Translated: CASSDTQNYNSP. The CDR3 as a whole reads CASSDTQNYNSPLYF.

This clone has just a few counts. Each gene name is a mouse one. The CDR3 end falls 4 residues outside the read, so it is completed with the germline J gene. The V call is TRBV13-3, the J call TRBJ1-4; 7 bases align to TRBD1. Germline CDR1 reads NNHDY; CDR2 reads SYVADS. The CDR3 is 14 amino acids. V was pared by 5 bases and J by 5 bases, with 6 bases of the junction left unmatched. The CDR3 loop is CASSTGEANERLFF. The CDR3 DNA, read in part, is TGTGCCAGCAGCACAGGGGAGGCGAACGAA.

With regard to this clone: The gene names here belong to mouse. The read stops 4 residues short of the end of the CDR3; the missing end is completed from the germline J gene. The chain carries TRBV13-3 and TRBJ1-4; tentatively, D is TRBD1 (6 bases). CDR1 and CDR2 (germline): NNHDY, SYVADS. The CDR3 contains 16 residues. V lost 2 bases and J lost 4, with 15 bases in between. The CDR3 spells CASSEQGKGLNERLFF. Partial CDR3 DNA: TGTGCCAGCAGTGAACAGGGAAAGGGCCTCAACGAA.

This clone was seen a handful of times. TCRdb's protein sequence differs at residue 13 from the translated DNA; the protein presented here follows the DNA. Genes and germline come from the mouse. The CDR3 goes on 3 residues after the read ends, and that part is filled in from the germline J gene. The chain couples TRBV13-3 to TRBJ1-3; TRBD1 agrees at 8 bases. J was trimmed by 0 bases and V by 4 bases; bases with no gene match: 6. Germline values: CDR1 NNHDY, CDR2 SYVADS. The CDR3 covers 16 residues. Here the CDR3 reads CASSPTGGNSGNTLYF. The CDR3 bases that were read are TGTGCCAGCAGTCCTACAGGGGGGAATTCTGGAAATACG.

This clone was seen repeatedly, ten times or more. Germline and genes here are mouse. The CDR3 end falls 4 residues outside the read, so it is completed with the germline J gene. This chain connects TRBV19 to TRBJ2-7; unclear D gene. Germline CDR1 and CDR2: FNHDT and SITEND (reference sequence). This CDR3 region has 13 residues. V lost 0 bases and J 2 bases, leaving 6 bases between the germline ends. Partial CDR3 DNA: TGTGCCAGCAGTATAGCCTGGCCCTAT. Translated, it gives CASSIAWPY. In full, the CDR3 reads CASSIAWPYEQYF.

The sample holds many counts of this clone. The TCRdb protein and the DNA translation do not line up at residue 14; the protein shown here was made by translating the DNA. The gene names given are mouse names. Sequencing ends 3 residues short of the CDR3 end; the germline J gene provides the rest. The chain combines TRBV13-3 with TRBJ1-6, with D tentatively TRBD1 (5 bases). TRBJ1-6 is an ORF, with its function uncertain. This CDR3 is 17 amino acids long. Germline CDR1 reads NNHDY; CDR2 reads SYVADS. V was shortened by 0 bases and J by 0 bases, with 10 bases between the two germline ends. CDR3 bases read: TGTGCCAGCAGTGATGCACAGGACAATTCCTATAATTCGCCC. Its protein product is CASSDAQDNSYNSP. In full, the CDR3 reads CASSDAQDNSYNSPLYF.

About this clone itself: Mouse gene names apply. Sequencing ends 4 residues short of the CDR3 end; the germline J gene provides the rest. The chain combines TRBV22 with TRBJ2-5; the table's D call TRBD2 went unverified against the DNA. TRBV22 is listed as a pseudogene. There are 16 residues in the CDR3. The sequenced CDR3 bases are TGTGCCAGCAGTTGTCGGGACTGGGGGGCCCTAGAC. Its protein product is CASSCRDWGALD. The complete CDR3 reads CASSCRDWGALDTQYF.

This clone has a handful of counts. Gene names refer to mouse genes. The read terminates 4 residues ahead of where the CDR3 ends, so the germline J gene completes it. This chain connects TRBV14 to TRBJ2-7; no clear D gene. Per the germline V gene, CDR1 is SGHDT and CDR2 is FRDEAV. This CDR3 has 12 residues. V lost 1 base to trimming and J lost 3 bases, with 5 bases between them. The sequenced part of the CDR3 DNA is TGTGCCAGCAGTTTCCCTGACTAT. It translates to CASSFPDY. The whole CDR3 region reads CASSFPDYEQYF.

This clone was seen more than once but under ten times. Gene names and germline refer to mouse. Read data end 4 residues before the CDR3 end; the end is taken from the germline J gene. The chain links TRBV13-3 to TRBJ2-5; 11 nucleotides agree with TRBD1. This CDR3 contains 16 residues. Germline V gene sequence: CDR1 NNHDY, CDR2 SYVADS. With V trimmed by 3 bases and J by 2 bases, 5 bases remained unmatched. This CDR3 is CASSAPGQGVQDTQYF. The DNA read from the CDR3 is TGTGCCAGCAGTGCCCCGGGACAGGGGGTCCAAGAC.

In its sample, this clone was seen a few times. Translating the DNA gives a protein that differs from the TCRdb entry at residue 12; the protein shown here is that DNA translation. Gene names and germline refer to mouse. The read terminates 3 residues before the CDR3 end, so the remaining end is supplied by the germline J gene. V and J are TRBV13-1 and TRBJ1-6, with 7 bases identical to TRBD1. TRBJ1-6 is given ORF status, its function remaining uncertain. The CDR3 extends over 15 amino acids. With 0 bases clipped from V and 5 bases from J, the junction kept 2 bases outside the gene matches. CDR1 is NSHNY and CDR2 is SYGAGN in the germline V gene. CDR3 DNA (partial): TGTGCCAGCAGTGATGGGGGACAGAATAATTCGCCC. Its translation: CASSDGGQNNSP. The CDR3 as a whole reads CASSDGGQNNSPLYF.

In the case of this clone: Any gene name here is a mouse gene name. The read is 4 residues too short to cover the CDR3 end, so that end is filled in from the germline J gene. The gene calls are TRBV31 and TRBJ1-4; D is undetermined. The CDR3 covers 14 residues. The germline CDR1 and CDR2 sequences are GKSSPN and SITVG. V lost 0 bases to trimming and J lost 1 base, with 6 bases between them. The CDR3 reads CAWSLPDSNERLFF. CDR3 DNA, as far as it was read: TGTGCCTGGAGTCTACCAGATTCCAACGAA.